This TCR beta chain was sequenced in a study of blood T cell repertoires in COVID-19. Background on the study: In each case, the material was cDNA or gDNA derived from T cells, B-cell-depleted T cells, or PBMCs.

The CDR3 contains 13 residues. V lost 8 bases and J lost 1, with 9 bases in between. Germline V gene lookup returns CDR1 SGHNT and CDR2 YYREEE (reference sequence). Some clones are missing from TCRdb's copy, which holds only in-frame ones; the method was immunoSEQ multiplex PCR. This table has more than 200,000 clones, nearly 90% appearing once. The gene calls are TRBV5-4 and TRBJ2-2; D remains unclear. The source of this sequence is a man between 18 and 29 years old with active or convalescent COVID-19. Sequencing was carried out using peripheral blood. The chain's CDR3 is CASVPRNTGELFF. The CDR3 DNA sequence: TGTGCCAGTGTCCCTAGGAACACCGGGGAGCTGTTTTTT.